The entry below describes one TCR beta chain. Its cognate antigen is unknown. This specimen comes from a study of T cell responses to AZD1222 COVID-19 vaccine. Germline values: CDR1 LGHDT, CDR2 YNNKEL (reference sequence). There are 13 residues in the CDR3. Clones were read by immunoSEQ multiplex PCR, and TCRdb kept only the in-frame ones, dropping some. The table shows about 110,000 clones, with approximately 91% occurring only once. Study-wide results and limits: It should be noted that donors were predominantly white British and more often female, and clonal diversity was possibly underestimated. Baseline serology detected seropositivity in only six AZD1222 recipients. At 160-218 and 743-854, vaccine-associated CD4 TCRs were dominant, and they spanned spike.

This sequence originates from an adult in good health. The chain uses TRBV3-1 (or the pseudogene TRBV3-2) and TRBJ2-7, with a possible D match to TRBD2 (7 bases). The sample consisted of peripheral blood, taken on day 0 of AZD1222 vaccination. The DNA of the CDR3 is TGTTCCTCCCGTAGGGGGGGGTCCTACGAGCAGTACTTC. Its protein product is CSSRRGGSYEQYF.